Presented here are 27 T cell receptor beta chains from one specimen sequenced in a study of beta chain features in type 1 diabetes. Study-wide findings and caveats: In every one of the four CD4+ subsets, TCRB CDR3s were moderately but significantly shorter in Type 1 diabetes patients.

TCRB transcripts that were expressed got sequenced, as all of the isolated RNA had been reverse transcribed. Measured with immunoSEQ multiplex PCR; TCRdb has only the in-frame clones, and not every one. The sample contains approximately 600,000 clones, roughly 12% of which appear only once. These receptors have no identified antigens. The sequenced material came from naive CD4+ T cells from blood. The receptors come from a man aged 25-45 years with type 1 diabetes.

There are a few counts of this clone. V gene TRBV4-3 combines with J gene TRBJ2-5; possibly TRBD1 or TRBD2 for D (5 bases each). Germline V gene lookup returns CDR1 LGHNA and CDR2 YSLEER. The CDR3 has 15 amino acids. Trimming took off 6 bases at V and 2 bases at J, with 16 bases between the two ends. The CDR3 region is CASSETLGEQETQYF. CDR3 coding DNA: TGCGCCAGCAGTGAAACCCTGGGGGAACAAGAGACCCAGTACTTC.

In its sample, this clone was seen a few times. This rearrangement joins TRBV7-2 to TRBJ2-5; D perhaps matches TRBD2 (5 bases). The germline CDR1 and CDR2 sequences are SGHTA and FQGNSA. The CDR3 contains 13 residues. Between the trimmed V and J ends, which lost 2 bases and 9 bases, there was a span of 13 bases. CDR3 region: CASSLPLPGAQYF. CDR3 bases: TGTGCCAGCAGCTTACCCTTACCCGGGGCCCAGTACTTC.

The chain carries TRBV29-1 and TRBJ2-3, with D perhaps matching TRBD2 (5 bases). The CDR3 totals 14 residues. Per the germline V gene, CDR1 is SQVTM and CDR2 is ANQGSEA. V was clipped by 4 bases and J by 4 bases, with 15 bases between them. The CDR3 DNA reads as TGCAGCGTTGCACGGGGTGTTGTGGCAGATACGCAGTATTTT. Its translation: CSVARGVVADTQYF.

Remarks on this clone: The sample contains more than one DNA sequence encoding this CDR3. The V and J genes are TRBV7-8 and TRBJ1-4; D unresolved. V lost 1 base to trimming and J lost 8 bases, with 8 bases between them. The V gene's germline CDR1 is SGHVS and CDR2 FQNEAQ. The CDR3 runs to 13 residues. The CDR3 region is CASSLGSREKLFF. CDR3 coding DNA: TGTGCCAGCAGCTTAGGGTCACGGGAAAAACTGTTTTTT.

This chain uses TRBV5-4 with TRBJ2-3; 7 bases are a match to TRBD1. With 4 bases clipped from V and 7 bases from J, the junction kept 12 bases outside the gene matches. CDR3 size: 15 residues. Germline CDR1 and CDR2: SGHNT and YYREEE (reference sequence). CDR3 nucleotides: TGTGCCAGCAGCCCACCGGGAACAGGGGCCAATACGCAGTATTTT. This translates into CASSPPGTGANTQYF. The entire variable domain, with the rest obtained from reference TRBV5-4 and TRBJ2-3, is as follows: ETGVTQSPTHLIKTRGQQVTLRCSSQSGHNTVSWYQQALGQGPQFIFQYYREEENGRGNFPPRFSGLQFPNYSSELNVNALELDDSALYLCASSPPGTGANTQYFGPGTRLTVL.

The V and J genes are TRBV9 and TRBJ1-5; TRBD1 might be the D (6 bases). Trimming removed 0 bases from V and 3 bases from J, with 10 bases in between. The CDR3 spans 15 residues. Germline V gene lookup returns CDR1 SGDLS and CDR2 YYNGEE. For the CDR3, the DNA is TGTGCCAGCAGCGTAGGTGGACAGAACAATCAGCCCCAGCATTTT. It is translated as CASSVGGQNNQPQHF. The whole variable domain, filled in from reference TRBV9 and TRBJ1-5, reads DSGVTQTPKHLITATGQRVTLRCSPRSGDLSVYWYQQSLDQGLQFLIQYYNGEERAKGNILERFSAQQFPDLHSELNLSSLELGDSALYFCASSVGGQNNQPQHFGDGTRLSIL.

The CDR3 loop is CASSPRTGGPGGTGELFF. Written as DNA, the CDR3 is TGTGCCAGCTCACCTAGGACAGGCGGACCCGGGGGCACCGGGGAGCTGTTTTTT. The chain carries TRBV18 and TRBJ2-2, with D perhaps TRBD1 (7 bases). The CDR3 loop spans 18 amino acids. CDR1 and CDR2 from the germline V gene are KGHSH and LQKENI. V dropped 3 bases and J dropped 4 bases, with 21 bases sitting between them.

This clone turned up a few times. J is TRBJ2-5 and V is TRBV7-8; tentative D call: TRBD1 (6 bases). This CDR3 is 15 amino acids long. CDR1 SGHVS and CDR2 FQNEAQ come from the germline V gene. Trimming cost V 2 bases and J 4 bases, with 14 bases left between them. CDR3 in DNA: TGTGCCAGCAGCTTACAGCTGCAGGGGAGAGAGACCCAGTACTTC. Protein sequence: CASSLQLQGRETQYF. Full variable domain (remainder filled in from reference TRBV7-8 and TRBJ2-5): GAGVSQSPRYKVAKRGQDVALRCDPISGHVSLFWYQQALGQGPEFLTYFQNEAQLDKSGLPSDRFFAERPEGSVSTLKIQRTQQEDSAVYLCASSLQLQGRETQYFGPGTRLLVL.

The table lists this clone with a few counts. V usage is TRBV7-2 and J usage is TRBJ1-3; 7 positions agree with TRBD1. This CDR3 region has 15 residues. Germline-derived CDR1 and CDR2 are SGHTA and FQGNSA. V lost 4 bases to trimming and J lost 2 bases; unmatched junction nucleotides: 5. This chain's CDR3 is CASSSDRDAGNTIYF. CDR3 DNA: TGTGCCAGCAGCTCTGACAGGGATGCTGGAAACACCATATATTTT.

This clone was found a few times. V is TRBV6-5 and J is TRBJ2-7; 9 bases map to TRBD1. The V segment lost 5 bases and the J segment 4 bases; nucleotides outside the gene matches: 6. CDR1 is MNHEY, CDR2 SVGAGI, per germline. The CDR3 sequence is 14 residues long. CDR3 nucleotide sequence: TGTGCCAGCAGTCCCGACAGGGGGGCATACGAGCAGTACTTC. Its protein is CASSPDRGAYEQYF.

This clone was found a few times. The sample has other DNA sequences that encode this CDR3 too. J is TRBJ1-5 and V is TRBV7-9; no reliable D call. Per germline, CDR1 SEHNR and CDR2 FQNEAQ (reference sequence). V lost 5 bases and J lost 4, with 9 bases in between. The CDR3 covers 13 residues. DNA of the CDR3: TGTGCCAGCAGCGCCGACGGGAATCAGCCCCAGCATTTT. Encoded protein: CASSADGNQPQHF.

This clone was counted once. The V call is TRBV11-2, the J call TRBJ2-2; tentative D call: TRBD2 (5 bases). With 8 bases removed from V and 5 bases from J, the gap between germline ends came to 18 bases. CDR1 and CDR2 (germline): SGHAT, FQNNGV. CDR3 length: 15 amino acids. CDR3 nucleotide sequence: TGTGCCAGCGCGGGTATGGGTCGTGTGACCGGGGAGCTGTTTTTT. This gives the protein CASAGMGRVTGELFF.

This clone has just a few counts. The chain couples TRBV6-5 to TRBJ2-5, with D maybe TRBD2 (5 bases). The CDR3 runs 15 residues. Germline V gene data show CDR1 as MNHEY and CDR2 as SVGAGI. V lost 6 bases, J lost 0 bases, and 14 bases lay in between. CDR3 in amino acids: CASSRGSLDQETQYF. Here the CDR3 DNA reads TGTGCCAGCAGCCGGGGATCGTTGGACCAAGAGACCCAGTACTTC.

The table lists this clone with a few counts. The chain carries TRBV29-1 and TRBJ2-7; the match to TRBD1 covers 10 bases. Germline CDR1 and CDR2: SQVTM and ANQGSEA. The V segment lost 6 bases and the J segment 2 bases; nucleotides outside the gene matches: 4. The CDR3 has 13 residues. The CDR3 bases are TGCAGCGTAGGGACAGGGGAGGCCTACGAGCAGTACTTC. This sequence encodes CSVGTGEAYEQYF.

This clone showed up just a few times. V is TRBV18 and J is TRBJ1-3; D ambiguous. The CDR3 runs to 15 residues. Germline loops: CDR1 KGHSH, CDR2 LQKENI. Deletions cut 3 bases from V and 0 bases from J, with 9 bases between. CDR3 DNA sequence: TGTGCCAGCTCACCGACGGGTGACTCTGGAAACACCATATATTTT. Its translation: CASSPTGDSGNTIYF.

In this sample, this clone turned up a few times. The chain joins TRBV29-1 to TRBJ1-1, with no clear D. CDR1 is SQVTM and CDR2 is ANQGSEA in the germline V gene. V was pared by 7 bases and J by 1 base, with 16 bases between. The CDR3 has 14 residues. The CDR3: CSAVLVATNTEAFF. In nucleotides, the CDR3 is TGCAGCGCCGTCTTGGTGGCAACGAACACTGAAGCTTTCTTT. Supplemented by reference TRBV29-1 and TRBJ1-1, the full variable domain reads SAVISQKPSRDICQRGTSLTIQCQVDSQVTMMFWYRQQPGQSLTLIATANQGSEATYESGFVIDKFPISRPNLTFSTLTVSNMSPEDSSIYLCSAVLVATNTEAFFGQGTRLTVV.

V gene TRBV5-1 combines with J gene TRBJ1-3, with a weak D call TRBD1 (5 bases). Between the trimmed V and J ends, which lost 0 bases and 6 bases, there was a span of 10 bases. In germline, CDR1 is SGHRS, CDR2 YFSETQ. This CDR3 has 14 amino acids. The CDR3 loop reads CASSLGPGQNTIYF. The CDR3 DNA reads as TGCGCCAGCAGCTTGGGACCGGGGCAAAACACCATATATTTT.

The genes are TRBV21-1 and TRBJ2-1; TRBD1 is the table's D call, not checked against the DNA. TRBV21-1 is a documented pseudogene. The CDR3 contains 15 residues. CDR3 DNA: TGTGCCAGCAGCAAGTGGGAGACAGGGCCCAATGAGCAGTTCTTC. This encodes CASSKWETGPNEQFF.

This clone appeared a few times. V usage is TRBV7-9 and J usage is TRBJ2-1; 10 bases are shared with TRBD2. The CDR3 consists of 15 residues. V was pared by 5 bases and J by 6 bases, with 7 bases of the junction left unmatched. The germline V gene has CDR1 SEHNR and CDR2 FQNEAQ (reference sequence). CDR3 region: CASSPSSGGGNEQFF. CDR3 DNA sequence: TGTGCCAGCAGCCCCTCTAGCGGGGGCGGCAATGAGCAGTTCTTC. Full variable domain (remainder filled in from reference TRBV7-9 and TRBJ2-1): DTGVSQNPRHKITKRGQNVTFRCDPISEHNRLYWYRQTLGQGPEFLTYFQNEAQLEKSRLLSDRFSAERPKGSFSTLEIQRTEQGDSAMYLCASSPSSGGGNEQFFGPGTRLTVL.

The chain combines TRBV7-9 with TRBJ2-7; a possible D gene is TRBD1 (6 bases). The CDR3 covers 14 residues. V was shortened by 2 bases and J by 7 bases, with 15 bases between the two germline ends. Germline loops: CDR1 SEHNR, CDR2 FQNEAQ (reference sequence). The CDR3 protein is CASSLFARGSEQYF. For the CDR3, the DNA is TGTGCCAGCAGCTTATTCGCAAGGGGGAGTGAGCAGTACTTC. The complete variable domain, with remaining parts taken from reference TRBV7-9 and TRBJ2-7, reads DTGVSQNPRHKITKRGQNVTFRCDPISEHNRLYWYRQTLGQGPEFLTYFQNEAQLEKSRLLSDRFSAERPKGSFSTLEIQRTEQGDSAMYLCASSLFARGSEQYFGPGTRLTVT.

This clone has just a few counts. This chain uses TRBV6-5 with TRBJ1-1; D unresolved. The CDR3 totals 14 residues. Per the germline V gene, CDR1 is MNHEY and CDR2 is SVGAGI. V dropped 5 bases and J dropped 2 bases, with 12 bases sitting between them. The DNA for the CDR3 is TGTGCCAGCAGTATGGGCCGGCCTAACACTGAAGCTTTCTTT. It codes for CASSMGRPNTEAFF.

In its sample, this clone was seen a few times. This sequence joins TRBV29-1 and TRBJ1-2; D possibly corresponds to TRBD1 (5 bases). The V gene lost 8 bases and the J gene lost 6 bases, with 13 bases spanning the gap. CDR3 length equals 11 residues. Germline V gives CDR1 SQVTM, CDR2 ANQGSEA. CDR3 coding DNA: TGCAGCCCGGGGGAGATAGATGGCTACACCTTC. Its translation: CSPGEIDGYTF. The full variable domain, in which reference TRBV29-1 and TRBJ1-2 provide the parts outside the CDR3, is SAVISQKPSRDICQRGTSLTIQCQVDSQVTMMFWYRQQPGQSLTLIATANQGSEATYESGFVIDKFPISRPNLTFSTLTVSNMSPEDSSIYLCSPGEIDGYTFGSGTRLTVV.

This clone was recorded a few times. V gene TRBV7-8 combines with J gene TRBJ1-5; D is possibly TRBD1 (5 bases). Trimming cost V 1 base and J 11 bases, with 18 bases left between them. The CDR3 is 15 residues long. Looked up from germline, CDR1 is SGHVS and CDR2 is FQNEAQ. CDR3 coding DNA: TGTGCCAGCAGCTTAGAGGGTGGGGGAAGGAGGGCCCAGCATTTT. It is translated as CASSLEGGGRRAQHF.

To note about this clone: Other DNA sequences from this sample encode an identical CDR3 as well. The rearrangement joins TRBV7-9 to TRBJ1-2; tentatively, D is TRBD1 (5 bases). The V end was cut by 5 bases, the J end by 5 bases, with 15 bases between. This CDR3 is built from 14 residues. The germline CDR1 and CDR2 sequences are SEHNR and FQNEAQ (reference sequence). The CDR3 nucleotides read TGTGCCAGCAGCCCCGGGCAGGGAACGTATGGCTACACCTTC. Its translation: CASSPGQGTYGYTF.

This clone has more than one count but fewer than ten. The chain recombines TRBV29-1 with TRBJ1-4, with unresolved D. Germline V gene sequence: CDR1 SQVTM, CDR2 ANQGSEA. This CDR3 is 14 amino acids long. Trimming took off 1 base at V and 0 bases at J, with 6 bases between the two ends. The CDR3 loop reads CSVEVGTTNEKLFF. As DNA, the CDR3 is TGCAGCGTTGAAGTTGGCACAACTAATGAAAAACTGTTTTTT. Full variable domain (remainder filled in from reference TRBV29-1 and TRBJ1-4): SAVISQKPSRDICQRGTSLTIQCQVDSQVTMMFWYRQQPGQSLTLIATANQGSEATYESGFVIDKFPISRPNLTFSTLTVSNMSPEDSSIYLCSVEVGTTNEKLFFGSGTQLSVL.

This clone was counted between two and nine times. The V call is TRBV5-6, the J call TRBJ2-4, with D perhaps TRBD1 (7 bases). The V gene's germline CDR1 is SGHDT and CDR2 YYEEEE. Trimming left V 1 base short and J 0 bases short, with 11 bases between. The CDR3 is made up of 16 amino acids. The CDR3 reads CASSLQGGLAKNIQYF. The CDR3 DNA reads as TGTGCCAGCAGCTTGCAGGGGGGCCTAGCCAAAAACATTCAGTACTTC.

The chain links TRBV15 to TRBJ2-5; TRBD2 is a possible D gene (6 bases). The CDR3 totals 14 residues. Germline V gene sequence: CDR1 LNHNV, CDR2 YYDKDF (reference sequence). V was trimmed by 0 bases and J by 1 base, leaving 6 bases between them. CDR3 residues: CATSREAGQETQYF. CDR3 DNA: TGTGCCACCAGCAGAGAAGCGGGCCAAGAGACCCAGTACTTC.